This T cell receptor beta chain is drawn from a study of early T cells in non-severe SARS-CoV-2 infection. Across the study: The chains were unpaired, and the sequenced material was bulk RNA from unsorted whole blood. Overall study results and limits: Anti-spike CD8 responses were favored by VDJdb matching, which missed private and CD4 specificities.

The germline V gene has CDR1 SGHTA and CDR2 FQGNSA. Trimming shortened V by 3 bases and J by 2 bases, and 8 bases separated the two germline ends. The CDR3 has 13 amino acids. Concerning this clonotype itself: Its target is unknown.

cDNA molecules, individually, were tagged with unique molecular identifiers. TCRdb reprocessed the 5' RACE reads via MiXCR and lists one record per CDR3 protein. The table has roughly 34,000 distinct CDR3 sequences, roughly 7.1% seen once; the top ten hold about 12%. This sample comprised whole blood, obtained at baseline. The clonotype comes from an adult who was a healthcare worker with PCR-confirmed SARS-CoV-2 infection or an uninfected control (not recorded which). This rearrangement joins TRBV7-2 to TRBJ2-7; tentative D call: TRBD2 (6 bases). CDR3 DNA: TGTGCCAGCAGCTTTGCGGGAACCTACGAGCAGTACTTC. Its translation is CASSFAGTYEQYF.